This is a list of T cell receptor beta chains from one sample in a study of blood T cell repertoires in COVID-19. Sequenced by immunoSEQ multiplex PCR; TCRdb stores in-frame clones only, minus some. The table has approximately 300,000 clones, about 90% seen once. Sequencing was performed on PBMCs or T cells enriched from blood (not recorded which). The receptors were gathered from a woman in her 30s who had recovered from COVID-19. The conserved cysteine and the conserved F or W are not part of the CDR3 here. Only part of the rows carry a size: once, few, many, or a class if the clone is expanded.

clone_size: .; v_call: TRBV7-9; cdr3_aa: ASRKVEFGGRMNTEAF
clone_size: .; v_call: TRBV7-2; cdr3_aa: ASRDRVYNEQF
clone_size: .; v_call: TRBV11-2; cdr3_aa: ASSLGSGSLGEQF
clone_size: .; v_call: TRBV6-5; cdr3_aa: ASRRISSGNTIY
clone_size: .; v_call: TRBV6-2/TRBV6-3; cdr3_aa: ASSTRQGANYGYT
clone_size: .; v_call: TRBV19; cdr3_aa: ASSPLTGGDYGYT
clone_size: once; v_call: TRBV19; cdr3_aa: AGRTVSNENSPLH
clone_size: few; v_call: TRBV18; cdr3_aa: ASSPSRQEQF
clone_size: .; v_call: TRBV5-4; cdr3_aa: ASSLAGGETQY
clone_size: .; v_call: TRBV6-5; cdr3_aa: ASSRQGAGNEQF
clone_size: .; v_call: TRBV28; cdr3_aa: ASRTAVIIAEAF
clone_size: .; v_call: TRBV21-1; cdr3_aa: ASIQGPYEQY
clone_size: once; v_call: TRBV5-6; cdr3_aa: ASSILSSGGTYEQY
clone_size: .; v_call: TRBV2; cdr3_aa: ASRGDRTYNEQF
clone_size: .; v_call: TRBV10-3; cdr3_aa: ATSGRERNQPQH
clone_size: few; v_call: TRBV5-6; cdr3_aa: ASSLGRGSTEAF
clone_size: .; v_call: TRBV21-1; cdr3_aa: ASHPTGGLWTEAF
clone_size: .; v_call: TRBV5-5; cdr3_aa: ASSLSGQSHQPQH
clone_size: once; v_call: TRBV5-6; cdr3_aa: ASSLVSRADTQY
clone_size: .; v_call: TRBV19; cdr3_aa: ASSILSGTSTDTQY